The 13 T cell receptor beta chains below come from one sample, sequenced in a study of cytomegalovirus exposure and HLA in healthy donors. PCR was performed using 60 Vbeta and 13 Jbeta primers. Generated by immunoSEQ multiplex PCR, the TCRdb table keeps only in-frame clones and is missing some. This sample has roughly 150,000 clones, with 82% found just once. Specimen: PBMCs. The receptors derive from a woman between 50 and 59 years old in good health and CMV-seropositive.

This clone was observed a handful of times. CDR3 loop: CSVMTGTGYNYGYTF. CDR3 nucleotide sequence: TGCAGCGTTATGACCGGGACAGGATATAACTATGGCTACACCTTC. This sequence joins TRBV29-1 and TRBJ1-2; 8 nucleotides align to TRBD1. The CDR3 spans 15 residues. The J segment lost 1 base and the V segment lost 5 bases, leaving 9 bases of the junction unmatched. Germline loops: CDR1 SQVTM, CDR2 ANQGSEA.

The chain combines TRBV5-6 with TRBJ1-5, with 7 bases matching TRBD1. This CDR3 spans 15 amino acids. V was clipped by 1 base and J by 5 bases; unmatched bases: 6. CDR1 SGHDT and CDR2 YYEEEE come from the germline V gene. This CDR3 is CASSLRGQGYQPQHF. As DNA, the CDR3 is TGTGCCAGCAGCTTGAGGGGGCAGGGATATCAGCCCCAGCATTTT.

V usage is TRBV7-3 and J usage is TRBJ1-2; the match to TRBD1 covers 7 bases. V trimming: 6 bases; J trimming: 0 bases; junction bases outside the gene matches: 4. Germline values: CDR1 SGHTA, CDR2 FQGTGA. This CDR3 spans 14 amino acids. CDR3 coding DNA: TGTGCCAGCAGTGAGGGGGCCGCTAACTATGGCTACACCTTC. Amino acid sequence: CASSEGAANYGYTF.

The chain is built from TRBV19 and TRBJ2-2; a weak D match, TRBD2 (7 bases). Germline-derived CDR1 and CDR2 are LNHDA and SQIVND (reference sequence). V shed 6 bases and J shed 2 bases, with 16 bases lying between them. The CDR3 is 16 residues long. CDR3: CASRGVGGANTGELFF. The CDR3 region has the DNA TGTGCCAGTAGGGGGGTTGGGGGGGCCAACACCGGGGAGCTGTTTTTT.

The chain combines TRBV9 with TRBJ2-3; TRBD1 is a possible D gene (7 bases). The ends were cut back, 2 bases at V and 2 bases at J, with 15 bases in the middle. The CDR3 is made up of 16 amino acids. CDR1 and CDR2 from the germline V gene are SGDLS and YYNGEE. In DNA, the CDR3 is TGTGCCAGCAGCGTGAGGTCAGGGGGGAACACAGATACGCAGTATTTT. Translation: CASSVRSGGNTDTQYF.

This chain connects TRBV7-2 to TRBJ2-1; 8 bases map to TRBD2. The V gene end was trimmed by 1 base and the J gene end by 8 bases; junction bases not matched to a gene: 16. The germline V gene has CDR1 SGHTA and CDR2 FQGNSA. The CDR3 spans 18 residues. CDR3 region: CASSLEPSRGAYRDEQFF. The CDR3, as DNA: TGTGCCAGCAGCTTAGAGCCTTCGCGGGGGGCCTACCGGGATGAGCAGTTCTTC. The variable domain in full, completed from reference TRBV7-2 and TRBJ2-1, reads GAGVSQSPSNKVTEKGKDVELRCDPISGHTALYWYRQSLGQGLEFLIYFQGNSAPDKSGLPSDRFSAERTGGSVSTLTIQRTQQEDSAVYLCASSLEPSRGAYRDEQFFGPGTRLTVL.

The chain recombines TRBV2 with TRBJ1-5, with 7 bases matching TRBD1. The CDR3 runs 14 residues. With 5 bases clipped from V and 7 bases from J, the junction kept 8 bases outside the gene matches. CDR1 and CDR2 (germline): SNHLY, FYNNEI. The chain's CDR3 is CASSKTGVGQPQHF. The CDR3 DNA reads as TGTGCCAGCAGTAAAACAGGGGTGGGACAGCCCCAGCATTTT.

The chain carries TRBV6-5 and TRBJ2-7, with D unclear. This CDR3 is 16 amino acids long. From germline, CDR1 is MNHEY and CDR2 SVGAGI. V was pared by 0 bases and J by 3 bases, with 15 bases between. The CDR3 is CASSYSRPSRGYEQYF. CDR3 DNA sequence: TGTGCCAGCAGTTACTCGAGACCCTCTAGAGGCTACGAGCAGTACTTC.

There are a few counts of this clone. This chain uses TRBV6-5 with TRBJ2-1; possibly TRBD1 for D (5 bases). This CDR3 comprises 13 residues. The germline CDR1 and CDR2 sequences are MNHEY and SVGAGI. The V gene lost 5 bases and the J gene lost 4 bases, with 9 bases spanning the gap. The DNA of the CDR3 is TGTGCCAGCAGTCGACAGATATACAATGAGCAGTTCTTC. Its protein product is CASSRQIYNEQFF.

The chain employs TRBV5-8 and TRBJ2-7; 8 bases match TRBD1. The CDR3 is 14 amino acids. CDR1 and CDR2 from the germline V gene are SGHTS and YDEGEE. V lost 4 bases to trimming and J lost 5 bases; unmatched junction nucleotides: 8. As DNA, the CDR3 is TGTGCCAGCAGCCGGGACAGGTTCTACAACGAGCAGTACTTC. Translating it yields CASSRDRFYNEQYF.

The chain couples TRBV5-1 to TRBJ2-2; a possible D gene is TRBD1 (6 bases). The CDR3 is 15 amino acids. Per the germline V gene, CDR1 is SGHRS and CDR2 is YFSETQ. The ends were cut back, 1 base at V and 3 bases at J, with 10 bases in the middle. CDR3 in amino acids: CASSLIGGDTGELFF. Written as DNA, the CDR3 is TGCGCCAGCAGCTTGATAGGGGGAGACACCGGGGAGCTGTTTTTT.

The chain links TRBV7-6 to TRBJ1-4, with no clear D. This CDR3 comprises 15 residues. V was cut by 5 bases and J by 0 bases, with 10 bases left in between. CDR1 is SGHVS and CDR2 is FNYEAQ in the germline V gene. CDR3 region: CASSPGLATNEKLFF. For the CDR3, the DNA is TGTGCCAGCAGCCCAGGTTTGGCAACTAATGAAAAACTGTTTTTT. Combining the CDR3 with reference TRBV7-6 and TRBJ1-4 gives the whole variable domain GAGVSQSPRYKVTKRGQDVALRCDPISGHVSLYWYRQALGQGPEFLTYFNYEAQQDKSGLPNDRFSAERPEGSISTLTIQRTEQRDSAMYRCASSPGLATNEKLFFGSGTQLSVL.

This sequence joins TRBV2 and TRBJ2-2, with 7 bases lining up with TRBD1. After removal of 2 bases from V and 5 bases from J, the junction contained 2 bases not matched to a gene. This CDR3 contains 14 residues. Germline assignment: CDR1 SNHLY and CDR2 FYNNEI. The chain's CDR3 is CASSESTGTGELFF. As DNA, the CDR3 is TGTGCCAGCAGTGAATCGACAGGGACCGGGGAGCTGTTTTTT. Full variable domain (outside the CDR3, taken from reference TRBV2 and TRBJ2-2): EPEVTQTPSHQVTQMGQEVILRCVPISNHLYFYWYRQILGQKVEFLVSFYNNEISEKSEIFDDQFSVERPDGSNFTLKIRSTKLEDSAMYFCASSESTGTGELFFGEGSRLTVL.